This TCR beta chain came from a study of Ad26.COV2.S vaccination and SARS-CoV-2 variants. Across the study: Intramuscular Ad26.COV2.S doses were given once or twice, 56 days apart.

Study outcomes and limitations: Recipients of vaccine and of placebo showed similar breadth of their non-spike TCR repertoires.

Turning to this clone: What it binds is not known.

The CDR3 spans 15 residues. After removal of 0 bases from V and 5 bases from J, the junction contained 7 bases not matched to a gene. In germline, CDR1 is LGHDT, CDR2 YNNKEL (reference sequence). The table came from immunoSEQ multiplex PCR; TCRdb's copy has only in-frame clones and leaves some out. The repertoire has about 390,000 clones, 70% to 90% of them found once; the top ten carry 3% to 4.5%. Treatment specified: 19 received Ad26.COV2.S at low or high dose, single or two shots; about 5 received placebo; per-sample allocation not given. The samples date from day 63 after the first vaccine or placebo injection.

V usage is TRBV3-1 (or the pseudogene TRBV3-2) and J usage is TRBJ2-7, with TRBD2 matching over 7 bases. The sequenced sample was peripheral blood, obtained in a trial of Ad26.COV2.S vaccine versus placebo. The TCR comes from a person aged 18-65 years who received the Ad26.COV2.S COVID-19 vaccine or a placebo. The CDR3 bases are TGTGCCAGCAGCCAAGACCCTAGCGGTAGACACGAGCAGTACTTC. It translates to CASSQDPSGRHEQYF.